This T cell receptor (beta chain) emerged from a study of regulatory T cells in long-lasting Graves disease. Points from the study as a whole: Tissue studied was limited to peripheral blood, excluding thyroid tissue. Persistent patients had a count of shared public clonotypes (approximately 3,000) that exceeded that of new patients (approximately 1,000).

V was cut by 7 bases and J by 6 bases, with 18 bases left in between. There are 15 residues in the CDR3. Germline assignment: CDR1 MDHEN and CDR2 SYDVKM. Time point indicated: newly diagnosed GD, antithyroid drugs for less than 3 months. Construction of the TCR library relied on RNA isolated from PBMCs. Patients met American Thyroid Association criteria for Graves' disease. This clonotype was recorded at least ten times. Its antigen is not known. Construction of the TCR beta libraries employed iRepertoire HTBI primers in conjunction with Arm-PCR of CDR3 regions. TCRdb reanalysed the multiplex PCR reads using MiXCR and keeps one entry per CDR3 protein. Of around 470,000 distinct CDR3 sequences in the sample, around 13% were seen once. These data are also associated with another study on T cells in Graves' hyperthyroidism and ophthalmopathy.

The sequence was obtained from a woman aged 45-59 years with Graves disease. This chain connects TRBV28 to TRBJ1-4; no clear D gene. The sequencing here drew on peripheral blood mononuclear cells (PBMCs), taken at new diagnosis, from a patient treated with antithyroid drugs. This CDR3 is CASTQMGVAYEKLFF. CDR3 in DNA: TGTGCCAGCACCCAAATGGGTGTAGCGTATGAAAAACTGTTTTTT. The variable domain in full, with the rest retrieved from reference TRBV28 and TRBJ1-4, is DVKVTQSSRYLVKRTGEKVFLECVQDMDHENMFWYRQDPGLGLRLIYFSYDVKMKEKGDIPEGYSVSREKKERFSLILESASTNQTSMYLCASTQMGVAYEKLFFGSGTQLSVL.